The sequence of this T cell receptor beta chain was determined in a study of blood T cell repertoires in COVID-19. Study-level background: Researchers got acute and convalescent COVID-19 samples from the United States, Italy and Spain.

In the authors' workflow: Reference gene primer amplification in the assay estimated nucleated cell counts. Clones were sequenced by immunoSEQ multiplex PCR, and TCRdb holds only the in-frame ones, with some missing. The D gene and trimming were derived from the DNA, and the V and J assignments and clone size from that table. The table includes about 150,000 clones, over 80% detected once. Participants were aged about 18 to 100 years, lived in around 22 US areas, and enrolled virtually. Within 2 weeks of study entry, exposed participants had contacted a PCR-confirmed or clinician-diagnosed COVID-19 case. Material: PBMCs or T cells enriched from blood (not recorded which). The receptor was isolated from a man aged 65 to 79 who had been exposed to COVID-19.

This CDR3 is CASGLGQGGANVLTF. DNA for the CDR3: TGTGCCAGCGGGCTCGGGCAGGGCGGGGCCAACGTCCTGACTTTC. The chain has TRBV6-5 and TRBJ2-6; the D gene is possibly TRBD1 (5 bases). There are 15 residues in the CDR3. Germline lookup yields CDR1 MNHEY and CDR2 SVGAGI. The ends were cut back, 8 bases at V and 4 bases at J, with 15 bases in the middle.